Detailed here is one TCR beta chain. This entry comes from a study of response to subunit inactivated influenza vaccine. CDR1 and CDR2 (germline): SGDLS, YYNGEE. Trimming took 4 bases from V and 4 from J; bases not matched to a gene: 12. This CDR3 spans 18 amino acids. Via MiXCR, TCRdb re-called the RT-PCR reads, giving one row per CDR3 protein. In the table there are under 850,000 distinct CDR3 sequences, approximately 18% of which are singletons. V gene TRBV9 combines with J gene TRBJ2-1, with 12 bases aligning to TRBD2. This TCR was sampled from a man in his forties or fifties who received an inactivated influenza vaccine. Sequenced here: PBMCs from blood, sampled 5 days after vaccination. CDR3 sequence: CASSTGLAGLSSYNEQFF. CDR3 nucleotides: TGTGCCAGCAGCACCGGACTAGCGGGACTTTCCTCATACAATGAGCAGTTCTTC.